This record covers a single TCR beta chain. The study drew all its donors from Caucasian adults living in Nashville, Tennessee. This record comes from a study of shared clonotypes between healthy human individuals. The assay was immunoSEQ multiplex PCR, and TCRdb's table has in-frame clones only and misses some. The table lists approximately 320,000 clones, roughly 84% of them singletons. The germline CDR1 and CDR2 sequences are LNHDA and SQIVND (reference sequence). Trimming took off 5 bases at V and 9 bases at J, with 17 bases between the two ends. This CDR3 is built from 13 residues. This clonotype was obtained from a young man in good health. The chain combines TRBV19 with TRBJ2-7; D might be TRBD2 (6 bases). The sample comprised memory CD8+ T cells sorted from blood. The subset here: CD45RO+ cells pooled with CCR7-negative TemRA cells. DNA of the CDR3: TGTGCCAGTAGTTGGAGGGAGACCACAGGGCAGTACTTC. Translation: CASSWRETTGQYF.